These 25 T cell receptor beta chains were all obtained from the same sample, sequenced in a study of blood T cell repertoires in COVID-19. Here immunoSEQ multiplex PCR was the method, and the copy in TCRdb shows in-frame clones only, minus some. The table lists 200,000 to 250,000 clones, 83% of them singletons. Sequencing was carried out using PBMCs or T cells enriched from blood (not recorded which). The receptors derive from a woman between 45 and 60 years old who had been exposed to COVID-19.

CDR3 sequence: CASRPYLDRGYGYTF. The CDR3 region has the DNA TGTGCCAGTAGACCTTATTTGGACAGGGGCTATGGCTACACCTTC. The chain employs TRBV19 and TRBJ1-2, with 9 nucleotides matching TRBD1. The J segment lost 4 bases and the V segment lost 6 bases, leaving 9 bases of the junction unmatched. Germline CDR1 is LNHDA and CDR2 is SQIVND (reference sequence). The CDR3 runs 15 residues.

Only one count was recorded for this clone. This rearrangement joins TRBV24-1 to TRBJ1-2; D gene uncertain. V lost 5 bases to trimming and J lost 4 bases, with 10 bases between them. The CDR3 has 13 residues. Germline CDR1 and CDR2: KGHDR and SFDVKD. The CDR3 coding sequence is TGTGCCACCAGTGCAGGTCCTCTCTATGGCTACACCTTC. This translates into CATSAGPLYGYTF.

This clone has only one observation. The chain combines TRBV7-3 with TRBJ2-3; TRBD2 is a possible D gene (6 bases). Germline V CDR1 and CDR2: SGHTA, FQGTGA. CDR3 length: 15 residues. Trimming stripped 3 bases from V and 2 bases from J, with 12 bases between. This chain's CDR3 is CASSFGDSPTDTQYF. The CDR3 nucleotides read TGTGCCAGCAGCTTCGGGGACTCACCCACAGATACGCAGTATTTT.

This clone turned up a few times. This chain uses TRBV2 with TRBJ1-2; 10 positions match TRBD1. Trimming took 7 bases from V and 11 from J; bases not matched to a gene: 10. The length of the CDR3 is 13 residues. From germline, CDR1 is SNHLY and CDR2 FYNNEI. CDR3: CASNKARDRGYTF. Here the CDR3 DNA reads TGTGCCAGCAATAAGGCCCGGGACAGGGGATACACCTTC.

The J gene is TRBJ2-5, the V gene TRBV19, with 8 bases lining up with TRBD2. V shed 5 bases, J shed 1 base, and the junction held 6 bases outside the gene matches. The CDR3 is 15 residues long. In germline, CDR1 is LNHDA, CDR2 SQIVND (reference sequence). The CDR3 loop reads CASSRGGRLQETQYF. DNA of the CDR3: TGTGCCAGTAGTCGCGGGGGGCGTCTCCAAGAGACCCAGTACTTC.

The chain links TRBV24-1 to TRBJ1-5, with D perhaps TRBD1 (5 bases). V lost 9 bases to trimming and J lost 3 bases, with 11 bases between them. Germline V gene data show CDR1 as KGHDR and CDR2 as SFDVKD. The CDR3 totals 13 residues. CDR3 amino acids: CATGALINQPQHF. CDR3 nucleotide sequence: TGTGCCACCGGGGCTCTTATCAATCAGCCCCAGCATTTT.

V usage is TRBV11-3 and J usage is TRBJ1-2; possible D gene TRBD1, 6 bases. CDR1 and CDR2 from the germline V gene are SGHNT and YENEEA. The CDR3 is 15 residues long. In DNA, the CDR3 is TGTGTATCCCACTATGTGGGGGCTCCTAACTATGGCTACACCTTC. Amino acid sequence: CVSHYVGAPNYGYTF.

This clone showed up just once. The chain couples TRBV7-2 to TRBJ1-5; D is perhaps TRBD1 (6 bases). The germline CDR1 and CDR2 sequences are SGHTA and FQGNSA. The CDR3 has 16 residues. With 3 bases removed from V and 3 bases from J, the gap between germline ends came to 15 bases. CDR3 in DNA: TGTGCCAGCAGCTTGGACGCGGGGGCAGACAATCAGCCCCAGCATTTT. It specifies CASSLDAGADNQPQHF.

This chain uses TRBV5-8 with TRBJ1-5; a weak D match, TRBD1 (6 bases). From germline, CDR1 is SGHTS and CDR2 YDEGEE. V was trimmed by 0 bases and J by 5 bases, leaving 9 bases between them. This CDR3 contains 14 residues. Here the CDR3 DNA reads TGTGCCAGCAGCTTGGGCAGGGGCCATCAGCCCCAGCATTTT. This sequence encodes CASSLGRGHQPQHF.

The chain couples TRBV5-4 to TRBJ2-2, with D perhaps TRBD1 (5 bases). V was cut by 0 bases and J by 4 bases, with 10 bases left in between. The germline V gene encodes CDR1 SGHNT and CDR2 YYREEE (reference sequence). This CDR3 has 15 amino acids. In nucleotides, the CDR3 is TGTGCCAGCAGCTTGGCAGGGTTCAGCACCGGGGAGCTGTTTTTT. Translated: CASSLAGFSTGELFF.

The chain employs TRBV2 and TRBJ1-5; 7 nucleotides match TRBD1. The V segment lost 5 bases and the J segment 1 base; nucleotides outside the gene matches: 8. Germline-derived CDR1 and CDR2 are SNHLY and FYNNEI. The CDR3 has 16 residues. For the CDR3, the DNA is TGTGCCAGCAGTACCCACAGGGGTCGGAGCAATCAGCCCCAGCATTTT. This translates into CASSTHRGRSNQPQHF.

V and J are TRBV9 and TRBJ2-1; 10 nucleotides agree with TRBD2. V was pared by 6 bases and J by 0 bases, with 9 bases of the junction left unmatched. The CDR3 length is 17 residues. Germline V gene data show CDR1 as SGDLS and CDR2 as YYNGEE. The CDR3 sequence: CASTDLSGGASYNEQFF. CDR3 sequence (DNA): TGTGCCAGCACCGATCTAAGCGGGGGGGCCTCCTACAATGAGCAGTTCTTC. Filled out from reference TRBV9 and TRBJ2-1, the complete variable domain reads DSGVTQTPKHLITATGQRVTLRCSPRSGDLSVYWYQQSLDQGLQFLIQYYNGEERAKGNILERFSAQQFPDLHSELNLSSLELGDSALYFCASTDLSGGASYNEQFFGPGTRLTVL.

The genes are TRBV9 and TRBJ2-1, with D possibly being TRBD2 (5 bases). Per the germline V gene, CDR1 is SGDLS and CDR2 is YYNGEE. V lost 3 bases and J 11 bases, leaving 18 bases between the germline ends. The CDR3 extends over 14 amino acids. In DNA, the CDR3 is TGTGCCAGCAGCGGATTCCCTACTAGTTATAAGCAGTTCTTC. Translated: CASSGFPTSYKQFF. The full variable domain, in which reference TRBV9 and TRBJ2-1 provide the parts outside the CDR3, is DSGVTQTPKHLITATGQRVTLRCSPRSGDLSVYWYQQSLDQGLQFLIQYYNGEERAKGNILERFSAQQFPDLHSELNLSSLELGDSALYFCASSGFPTSYKQFFGPGTRLTVL.

This CDR3 is CASSLVRGGQQGFF. DNA for the CDR3: TGTGCCAGCAGCTTAGTAAGAGGGGGACAGCAAGGTTTCTTT. This chain links TRBV7-2 with TRBJ1-1; TRBD1 matches 7 bases. V trimming: 1 base; J trimming: 13 bases; junction bases outside the gene matches: 12. This CDR3 is 14 amino acids long. Looked up from germline, CDR1 is SGHTA and CDR2 is FQGNSA. Full variable domain (remainder filled in from reference TRBV7-2 and TRBJ1-1): GAGVSQSPSNKVTEKGKDVELRCDPISGHTALYWYRQSLGQGLEFLIYFQGNSAPDKSGLPSDRFSAERTGGSVSTLTIQRTQQEDSAVYLCASSLVRGGQQGFFGQGTRLTVV.

This rearrangement joins TRBV10-3 to TRBJ1-6; maybe TRBD1 (5 bases). The CDR3 has 13 residues. The V end was cut by 6 bases, the J end by 7 bases, with 10 bases between. Looked up from germline, CDR1 is ENHRY and CDR2 is SYGVKD. The CDR3 region is CAIRPQENSPLHF. DNA for the CDR3: TGTGCCATCAGACCACAGGAAAATTCACCCCTCCACTTT.

This chain uses TRBV9 with TRBJ1-4, with TRBD1 identical over 7 bases. CDR1 SGDLS and CDR2 YYNGEE come from the germline V gene. The trim removed 3 bases at V and 7 bases at J, leaving 9 bases unmatched. The CDR3 has 15 amino acids. This CDR3 is CASSADPDRPEKLFF. In DNA, the CDR3 is TGTGCCAGCAGCGCCGATCCGGACAGGCCTGAAAAACTGTTTTTT. The entire variable domain, with the rest obtained from reference TRBV9 and TRBJ1-4, is as follows: DSGVTQTPKHLITATGQRVTLRCSPRSGDLSVYWYQQSLDQGLQFLIQYYNGEERAKGNILERFSAQQFPDLHSELNLSSLELGDSALYFCASSADPDRPEKLFFGSGTQLSVL.

The V gene is TRBV13, the J gene TRBJ1-1, with TRBD1 as a possible D gene (6 bases). Germline V CDR1 and CDR2: PRHDT, FYEKMQ (reference sequence). This CDR3 region has 13 residues. The V end lost 2 bases, the J end lost 4 bases, and 8 bases lay between the germline ends. This CDR3 reads CASSLRGGTEAFF. The CDR3 region has the DNA TGTGCCAGCAGCTTAAGGGGGGGCACTGAAGCTTTCTTT.

In its sample, this clone was seen a few times. The rearrangement links TRBV7-2 to TRBJ1-3, with unresolved D. This CDR3 contains 15 residues. Trimming shortened V by 2 bases and J by 0 bases, and 8 bases separated the two germline ends. Germline V gives CDR1 SGHTA, CDR2 FQGNSA. In nucleotides, the CDR3 is TGTGCCAGCAGCTTAATCGGCGGCTCTGGAAACACCATATATTTT. Its translation: CASSLIGGSGNTIYF.

This clone was seen only a few times. The chain has TRBV9 and TRBJ1-6, with 8 bases identical to TRBD1. This CDR3 is 14 amino acids long. The V gene end was trimmed by 3 bases and the J gene end by 6 bases; junction bases not matched to a gene: 2. Per the germline V gene, CDR1 is SGDLS and CDR2 is YYNGEE. CDR3 sequence reads: CASSAQGVNSPLHF. CDR3 coding DNA: TGTGCCAGCAGCGCACAGGGGGTTAATTCACCCCTCCACTTT.

This chain uses TRBV3-1 (or the pseudogene TRBV3-2) with TRBJ1-2, with D uncertain. CDR3 length: 13 residues. V dropped 1 base and J dropped 7 bases, with 10 bases sitting between them. CDR1 and CDR2 from the germline V gene are LGHDT and YNNKEL (reference sequence). CDR3 sequence reads: CASSQAGRAGYTF. CDR3 bases: TGTGCCAGCAGCCAAGCGGGGAGGGCTGGCTACACCTTC.

The chain employs TRBV5-1 and TRBJ2-5, with 10 bases aligning to TRBD1. This CDR3 region has 16 residues. V gave up 5 bases and J gave up 2 bases; unmatched junction bases: 9. The germline V gene encodes CDR1 SGHRS and CDR2 YFSETQ. CDR3 loop: CASSLGPGQGQETQYF. Written as DNA, the CDR3 is TGCGCCAGCAGTCTGGGACCGGGACAGGGGCAAGAGACCCAGTACTTC. The variable domain in full, completed from reference TRBV5-1 and TRBJ2-5, reads KAGVTQTPRYLIKTRGQQVTLSCSPISGHRSVSWYQQTPGQGLQFLFEYFSETQRNKGNFPGRFSGRQFSNSRSEMNVSTLELGDSALYLCASSLGPGQGQETQYFGPGTRLLVL.

The chain uses TRBV9 and TRBJ1-6; a weak D match, TRBD1 (6 bases). Germline CDR1 is SGDLS and CDR2 is YYNGEE. The V gene lost 4 bases and the J gene lost 10 bases, with 21 bases spanning the gap. The CDR3 spans 16 residues. CDR3 protein: CASSQGRGAVRSPLHF. The CDR3 nucleotides are TGTGCCAGCAGCCAAGGGAGGGGGGCCGTAAGGTCACCCCTCCACTTT. Drawing the rest from reference TRBV9 and TRBJ1-6, the complete variable domain is DSGVTQTPKHLITATGQRVTLRCSPRSGDLSVYWYQQSLDQGLQFLIQYYNGEERAKGNILERFSAQQFPDLHSELNLSSLELGDSALYFCASSQGRGAVRSPLHFGNGTRLTVT.

The chain is built from TRBV2 and TRBJ2-7; D remains unclear. This CDR3 has 13 amino acids. Germline CDR1 SNHLY, CDR2 FYNNEI. V lost 5 bases, J lost 3 bases, and 11 bases lay in between. The CDR3 loop reads CASSKRSFYEQYF. The DNA for the CDR3 is TGTGCCAGCAGTAAACGGTCCTTCTACGAGCAGTACTTC.

This chain links TRBV25-1 with TRBJ1-1; D ambiguous. This CDR3 has 13 residues. Trimming took off 2 bases at V and 2 bases at J, with 6 bases between the two ends. Per germline, CDR1 MGHDK and CDR2 SYGVNS. The CDR3 reads CASSETVNTEAFF. The CDR3 DNA reads TGTGCCAGCAGTGAAACAGTCAACACTGAAGCTTTCTTT.

The gene calls are TRBV7-9 and TRBJ1-4; D possibly corresponds to TRBD1 (6 bases). The ends were cut back, 1 base at V and 8 bases at J, with 11 bases in the middle. Germline loops: CDR1 SEHNR, CDR2 FQNEAQ (reference sequence). The CDR3 runs 14 residues. CDR3 residues: CASSLGQAREKLFF. The CDR3 bases are TGTGCCAGCAGCTTAGGACAGGCGAGGGAAAAACTGTTTTTT.